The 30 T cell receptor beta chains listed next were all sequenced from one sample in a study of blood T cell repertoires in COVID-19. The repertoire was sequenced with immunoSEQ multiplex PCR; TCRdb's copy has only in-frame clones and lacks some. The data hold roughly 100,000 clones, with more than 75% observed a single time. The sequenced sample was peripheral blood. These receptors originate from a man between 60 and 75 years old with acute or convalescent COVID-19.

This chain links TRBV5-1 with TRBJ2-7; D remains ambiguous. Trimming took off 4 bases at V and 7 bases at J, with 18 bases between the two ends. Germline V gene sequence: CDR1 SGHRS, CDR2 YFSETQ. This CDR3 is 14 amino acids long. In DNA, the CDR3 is TGCGCCAGCAGCCCTACAAGAAGTCGGAGTGAGCAGTACTTC. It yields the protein CASSPTRSRSEQYF.

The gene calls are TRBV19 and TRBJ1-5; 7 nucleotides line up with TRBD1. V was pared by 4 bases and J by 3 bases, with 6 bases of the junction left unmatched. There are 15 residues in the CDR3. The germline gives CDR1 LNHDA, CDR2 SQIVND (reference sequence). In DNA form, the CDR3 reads TGTGCCAGTAGTAATCGGAGGGGGCCCAATCAGCCCCAGCATTTT. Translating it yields CASSNRRGPNQPQHF. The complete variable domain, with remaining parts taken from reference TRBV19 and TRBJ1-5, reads DGGITQSPKYLFRKEGQNVTLSCEQNLNHDAMYWYRQDPGQGLRLIYYSQIVNDFQKGDIAEGYSVSREKKESFPLTVTSAQKNPTAFYLCASSNRRGPNQPQHFGDGTRLSIL.

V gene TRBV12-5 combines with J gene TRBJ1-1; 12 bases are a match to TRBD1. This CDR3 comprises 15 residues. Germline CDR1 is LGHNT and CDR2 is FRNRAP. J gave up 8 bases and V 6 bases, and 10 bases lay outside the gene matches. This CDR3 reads CASGLGQGAVIEAFF. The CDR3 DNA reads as TGTGCTAGTGGCCTGGGACAGGGGGCAGTCATAGAAGCTTTCTTT.

The CDR3 DNA sequence: TGTGCCAGCAGTTTAGCGACAGGGGAAAAACTGTTTTTT. Translating it yields CASSLATGEKLFF. The gene calls are TRBV12-3 or TRBV12-4 and TRBJ1-4; 7 bases fit TRBD1. J gave up 8 bases and V 0 bases, and 0 bases lay outside the gene matches. This CDR3 is 13 amino acids long.

The CDR3 sequence: CATSDSAGTLNEQFF. CDR3 sequence (DNA): TGTGCCACCAGTGATTCGGCGGGTACCCTCAATGAGCAGTTCTTC. This chain links TRBV24-1 with TRBJ2-1; D is perhaps TRBD2 (5 bases). The CDR3 covers 15 residues. V lost 2 bases, J lost 6 bases, and 13 bases lay in between. Germline CDR1 KGHDR, CDR2 SFDVKD.

The CDR3 loop reads CASSSENTDTQYF. The CDR3 DNA reads as TGCGCCAGCAGCTCGGAGAACACAGATACGCAGTATTTT. V and J are TRBV5-1 and TRBJ2-3; no reliable D call. The CDR3 totals 13 residues. Trimming stripped 3 bases from V and 2 bases from J, with 7 bases between. Germline V gene lookup returns CDR1 SGHRS and CDR2 YFSETQ. Looking up the rest from reference TRBV5-1 and TRBJ2-3 gives the full variable domain: KAGVTQTPRYLIKTRGQQVTLSCSPISGHRSVSWYQQTPGQGLQFLFEYFSETQRNKGNFPGRFSGRQFSNSRSEMNVSTLELGDSALYLCASSSENTDTQYFGPGTRLTVL.

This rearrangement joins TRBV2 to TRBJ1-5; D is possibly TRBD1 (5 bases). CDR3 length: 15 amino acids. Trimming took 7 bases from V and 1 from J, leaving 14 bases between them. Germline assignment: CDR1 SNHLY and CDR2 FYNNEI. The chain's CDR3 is CASKQGGASNQPQHF. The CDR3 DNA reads TGTGCCAGCAAGCAGGGCGGGGCGAGCAATCAGCCCCAGCATTTT.

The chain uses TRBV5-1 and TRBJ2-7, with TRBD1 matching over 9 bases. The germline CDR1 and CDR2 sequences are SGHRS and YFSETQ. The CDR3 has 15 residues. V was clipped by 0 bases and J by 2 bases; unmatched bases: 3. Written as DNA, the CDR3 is TGCGCCAGCAGCTTGGAGACAGGGGGTACCTACGAGCAGTACTTC. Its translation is CASSLETGGTYEQYF.

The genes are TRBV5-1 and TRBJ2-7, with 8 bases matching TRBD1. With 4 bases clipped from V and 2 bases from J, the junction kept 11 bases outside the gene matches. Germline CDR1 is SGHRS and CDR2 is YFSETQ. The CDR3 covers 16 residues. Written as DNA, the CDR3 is TGCGCCAGCAGCCCGAGGGGGACAGGTAGTACCTACGAGCAGTACTTC. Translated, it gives CASSPRGTGSTYEQYF.

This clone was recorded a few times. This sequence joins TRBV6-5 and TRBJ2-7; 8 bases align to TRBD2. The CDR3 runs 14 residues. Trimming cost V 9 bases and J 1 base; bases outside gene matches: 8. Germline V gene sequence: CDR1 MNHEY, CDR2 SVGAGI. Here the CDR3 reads CASRETSDSYEQYF. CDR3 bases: TGTGCCAGTCGGGAGACTAGCGATTCCTACGAGCAGTACTTC.

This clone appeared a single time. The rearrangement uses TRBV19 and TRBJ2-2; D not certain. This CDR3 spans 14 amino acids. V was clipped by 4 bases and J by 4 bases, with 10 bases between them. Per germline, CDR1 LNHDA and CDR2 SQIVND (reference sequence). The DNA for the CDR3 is TGTGCCAGTAGTACCCGGGTCCTCACCGGGGAGCTGTTTTTT. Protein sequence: CASSTRVLTGELFF.

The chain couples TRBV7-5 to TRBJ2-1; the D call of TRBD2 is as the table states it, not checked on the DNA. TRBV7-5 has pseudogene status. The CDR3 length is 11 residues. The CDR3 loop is CARSRLRVRFF. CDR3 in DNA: TGTGCCAGAAGCCGCCTCCGCGTTAGGTTCTTC.

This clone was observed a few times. The chain's CDR3 is CASSQQGAAEAFF. For the CDR3, the DNA is TGTGCCAGCAGCCAGCAGGGGGCGGCTGAAGCTTTCTTT. This chain connects TRBV7-2 to TRBJ1-1; 8 bases agree with TRBD1. Germline lookup yields CDR1 SGHTA and CDR2 FQGNSA. Unmatched junction bases numbered 5, after V lost 5 bases and J lost 6 bases. CDR3 size: 13 residues.

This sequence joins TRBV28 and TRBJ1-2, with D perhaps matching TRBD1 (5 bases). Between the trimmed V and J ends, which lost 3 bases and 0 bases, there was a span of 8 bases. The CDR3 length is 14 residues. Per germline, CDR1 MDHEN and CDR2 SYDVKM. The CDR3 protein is CASSLTDPNYGYTF. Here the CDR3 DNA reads TGTGCCAGCAGTTTGACAGACCCTAACTATGGCTACACCTTC.

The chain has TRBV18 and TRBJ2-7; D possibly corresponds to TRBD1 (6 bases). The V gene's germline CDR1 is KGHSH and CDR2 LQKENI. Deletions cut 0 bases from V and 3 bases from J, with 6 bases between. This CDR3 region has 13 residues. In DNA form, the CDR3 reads TGTGCCAGCTCACCACCGGACAGCTACGAGCAGTACTTC. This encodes CASSPPDSYEQYF.

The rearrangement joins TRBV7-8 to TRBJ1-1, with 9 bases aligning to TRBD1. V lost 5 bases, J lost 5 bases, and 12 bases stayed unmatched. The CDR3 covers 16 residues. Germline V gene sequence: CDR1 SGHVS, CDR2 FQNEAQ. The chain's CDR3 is CASSKRGQGWGTEAFF. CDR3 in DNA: TGTGCCAGCAGCAAAAGGGGACAGGGATGGGGGACTGAAGCTTTCTTT.

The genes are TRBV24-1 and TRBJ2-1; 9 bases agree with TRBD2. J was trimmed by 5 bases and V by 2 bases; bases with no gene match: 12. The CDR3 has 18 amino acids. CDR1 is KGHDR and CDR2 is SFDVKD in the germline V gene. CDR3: CATSDSIRAGGPDNEQFF. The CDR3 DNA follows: TGTGCCACCAGTGATTCAATACGAGCGGGAGGTCCTGACAATGAGCAGTTCTTC.

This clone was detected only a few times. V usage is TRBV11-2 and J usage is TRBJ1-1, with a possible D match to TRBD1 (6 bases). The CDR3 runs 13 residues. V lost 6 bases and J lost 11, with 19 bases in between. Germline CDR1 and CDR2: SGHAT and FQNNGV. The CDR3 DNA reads TGTGCCAGCAGGCCAAACAAGGGGGATGGGGCTTTCTTT. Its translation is CASRPNKGDGAFF.

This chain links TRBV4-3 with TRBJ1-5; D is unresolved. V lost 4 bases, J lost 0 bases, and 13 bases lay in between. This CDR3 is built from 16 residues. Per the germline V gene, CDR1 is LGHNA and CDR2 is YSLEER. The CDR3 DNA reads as TGCGCCAGCAGCCCAGAAGCGTTGGGTAGCAATCAGCCCCAGCATTTT. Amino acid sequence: CASSPEALGSNQPQHF.

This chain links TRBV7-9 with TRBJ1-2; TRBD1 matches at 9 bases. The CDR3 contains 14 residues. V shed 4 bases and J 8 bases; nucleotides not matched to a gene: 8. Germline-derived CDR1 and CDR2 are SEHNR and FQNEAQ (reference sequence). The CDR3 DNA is TGTGCCAGCAGCTCTGGGACAGGGATCGGAGGCTACACCTTC. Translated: CASSSGTGIGGYTF.

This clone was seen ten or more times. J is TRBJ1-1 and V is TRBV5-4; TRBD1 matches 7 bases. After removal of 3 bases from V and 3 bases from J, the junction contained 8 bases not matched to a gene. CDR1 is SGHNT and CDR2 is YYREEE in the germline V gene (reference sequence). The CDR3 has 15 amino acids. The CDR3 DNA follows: TGTGCCAGCAGCTATAGGACAGGAGGGTACACTGAAGCTTTCTTT. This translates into CASSYRTGGYTEAFF.

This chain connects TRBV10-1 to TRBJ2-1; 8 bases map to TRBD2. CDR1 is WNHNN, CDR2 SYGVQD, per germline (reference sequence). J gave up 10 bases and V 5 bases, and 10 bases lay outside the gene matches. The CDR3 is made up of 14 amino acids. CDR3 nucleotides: TGCGCCAGCAGTAGTCCAGCGGGAGTAGGGGAGCAGTTCTTC. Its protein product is CASSSPAGVGEQFF.

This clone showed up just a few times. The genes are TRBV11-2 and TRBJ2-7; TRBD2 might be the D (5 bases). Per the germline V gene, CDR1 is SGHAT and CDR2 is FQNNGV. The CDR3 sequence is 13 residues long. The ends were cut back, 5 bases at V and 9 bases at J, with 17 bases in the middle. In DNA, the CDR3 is TGTGCCAGCAGCGGGAGACTGTTTACGAGGCAGTACTTC. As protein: CASSGRLFTRQYF.

The CDR3 sequence: CASRSFPAGPTGNTIYF. CDR3 coding DNA: TGTGCCAGCAGAAGCTTTCCTGCCGGTCCTACTGGAAACACCATATATTTT. V usage is TRBV2 and J usage is TRBJ1-3; D gene ambiguous. Germline CDR1 and CDR2: SNHLY and FYNNEI. V dropped 6 bases and J dropped 2 bases, with 20 bases sitting between them. The length of the CDR3 is 17 residues. Full variable domain (outside the CDR3, taken from reference TRBV2 and TRBJ1-3): EPEVTQTPSHQVTQMGQEVILRCVPISNHLYFYWYRQILGQKVEFLVSFYNNEISEKSEIFDDQFSVERPDGSNFTLKIRSTKLEDSAMYFCASRSFPAGPTGNTIYFGEGSWLTVV.

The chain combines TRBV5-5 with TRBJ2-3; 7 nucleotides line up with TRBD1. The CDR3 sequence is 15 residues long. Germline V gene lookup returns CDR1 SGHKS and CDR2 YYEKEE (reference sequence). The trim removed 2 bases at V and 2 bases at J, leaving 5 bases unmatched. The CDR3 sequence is CASSFWDSPTDTQYF. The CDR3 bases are TGTGCCAGCAGCTTTTGGGACAGCCCCACAGATACGCAGTATTTT.

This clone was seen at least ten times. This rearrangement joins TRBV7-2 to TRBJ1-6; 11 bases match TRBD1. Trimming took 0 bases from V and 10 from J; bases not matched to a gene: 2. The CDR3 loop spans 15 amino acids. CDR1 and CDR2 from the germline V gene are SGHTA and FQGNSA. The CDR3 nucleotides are TGTGCCAGCAGCTTAGCAGGGACAGGGGGGTCACCCCTCCACTTT. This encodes CASSLAGTGGSPLHF.

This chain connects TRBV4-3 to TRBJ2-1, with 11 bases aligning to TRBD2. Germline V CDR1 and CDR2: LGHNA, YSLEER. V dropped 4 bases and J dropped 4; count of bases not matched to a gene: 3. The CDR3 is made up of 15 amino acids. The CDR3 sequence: CASSLGLADYNEQFF. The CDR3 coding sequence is TGCGCCAGCAGCCTGGGACTAGCGGATTACAATGAGCAGTTCTTC.

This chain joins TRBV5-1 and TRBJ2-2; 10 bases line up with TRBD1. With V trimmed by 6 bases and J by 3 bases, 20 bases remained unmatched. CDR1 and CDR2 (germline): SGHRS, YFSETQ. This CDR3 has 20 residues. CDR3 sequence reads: CASTKTRRDRGLVYTGELFF. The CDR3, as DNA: TGCGCCAGCACCAAAACACGCAGGGACAGGGGCCTGGTGTACACCGGGGAGCTGTTTTTT.

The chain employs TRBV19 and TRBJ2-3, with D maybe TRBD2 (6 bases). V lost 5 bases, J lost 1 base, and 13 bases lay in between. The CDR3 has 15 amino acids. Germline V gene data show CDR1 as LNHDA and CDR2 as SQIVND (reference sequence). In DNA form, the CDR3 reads TGTGCCAGTAGTGAATTCGGGAGAGGCACAGATACGCAGTATTTT. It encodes CASSEFGRGTDTQYF.

CDR3 bases: TGTGCCAGCAGCCAAGCAGGGGCTGGGGCCAACGTCCTGACTTTC. Translation: CASSQAGAGANVLTF. The chain carries TRBV14 and TRBJ2-6; the D gene is possibly TRBD1 (6 bases). Trimming took off 1 base at V and 2 bases at J, with 6 bases between the two ends. CDR1 SGHDN and CDR2 FVKESK come from the germline V gene. This CDR3 spans 15 amino acids.